This T cell receptor (beta chain) emerged from a study of blood T cells in healthy people across ages. At the level of the study: Per two T cells, template switching captured roughly one barcoded beta molecule.

Germline V gene data show CDR1 as MNHEY and CDR2 as SVGAGI. V was trimmed by 8 bases and J by 2 bases, leaving 14 bases between them. The CDR3 runs 14 residues. Overall study results and limits: A roughly linear fall in TCR beta diversity per million T cells was seen with increasing age.

Through a sample-barcoded 5' primer and a J-beta primer mix, a second PCR was run for roughly 6 to 12 cycles. TCRdb analysed the 5' RACE reads with MiXCR anew, one entry per CDR3 protein. The data contain around 800,000 distinct CDR3 sequences, under 30% of them singletons. As concerns this clonotype: No antigen is known for it.

These data were also filed under a second study, of T cells of mothers and their children. That report adds: Healthy Caucasian mothers, three in number, and their six children were the donors. Related mother-child pairs showed slightly higher but non-significant overlap than unrelated pairs.

The receptor was derived from a boy between 10 and 17 years old in good health. The V call is TRBV6-5, the J call TRBJ2-3; weak D call: TRBD1 (6 bases). Sequenced sample: blood. The chain's CDR3 is CASGQGLYTDTQYF. CDR3 nucleotide sequence: TGTGCCAGCGGTCAGGGGCTTTACACAGATACGCAGTATTTT.